This passage covers 31 T cell receptor beta chains from one sample sequenced in a study of neurological immune-mediated disorders. One entry per CDR3 protein results from TCRdb running MiXCR on the 5' RACE reads. The sample records 46,000 or so distinct CDR3 sequences, around a tenth being singletons. The specimen was PBMCs. The receptors were sampled from a woman aged 40-49 years with HTLV-1-associated myelopathy (HAM/TSP).

In nucleotides, the CDR3 is TGTGCCAGCCGCCGGACGGGGGGGACCTCCTACAATGAGCAGTTCTTC. It is translated as CASRRTGGTSYNEQFF. The V call is TRBV11-2, the J call TRBJ2-1; 8 nucleotides align to TRBD2. V trimming: 8 bases; J trimming: 0 bases; junction bases outside the gene matches: 9. Germline V lookup: CDR1 SGHAT, CDR2 FQNNGV. The CDR3 sequence is 16 residues long.

This clonotype came up many times. The V call is TRBV4-1, the J call TRBJ1-5, with TRBD1 matching over 8 bases. This CDR3 has 16 residues. Germline-derived CDR1 and CDR2 are MGHRA and YSYEKL. V lost 1 base and J lost 1; bases outside the gene matches: 3. CDR3 sequence: CASSQGQGQSNQPQHF. CDR3 bases: TGCGCCAGCAGCCAAGGACAGGGGCAGAGCAATCAGCCCCAGCATTTT.

In its sample, this clonotype was seen many times. The chain uses TRBV3-1 and TRBJ1-6, with unresolved D. Germline values: CDR1 LGHDT, CDR2 YNNKEL (reference sequence). V lost 2 bases and J 7 bases, leaving 9 bases between the germline ends. CDR3 length: 14 residues. CDR3 amino acids: CASSQYAENSPLHF. CDR3 nucleotides: TGTGCCAGCAGCCAATACGCAGAAAATTCACCCCTCCACTTT.

This clonotype has just one count. The junction differs from germline at one of its ends, possibly a read error. This chain joins TRBV2 and TRBJ2-1; 8 positions agree with TRBD2. This CDR3 region has 17 residues. CDR1 and CDR2 from the germline V gene are SNHLY and FYNNEI. In nucleotides, the CDR3 is TGTGTCAGCAGTGAATCCGGGGGGGCCTACGTCTCCAATGAGCAGTTCTTC. It translates to CVSSESGGAYVSNEQFF.

This clonotype was counted ten times or more. CDR3 residues: CASATAGEDNEQFF. CDR3 sequence (DNA): TGCGCCAGCGCAACAGCGGGGGAGGACAATGAGCAGTTCTTC. This chain uses TRBV5-1 with TRBJ2-1, with 8 positions matching TRBD2. Germline V gene data show CDR1 as SGHRS and CDR2 as YFSETQ. With V trimmed by 7 bases and J by 5 bases, 8 bases remained unmatched. This CDR3 has 14 residues.

This clonotype was seen ten or more times. The V gene is TRBV6-6, the J gene TRBJ1-2; D is possibly TRBD1 (5 bases). The ends were cut back, 2 bases at V and 4 bases at J, with 11 bases in the middle. CDR3 size: 14 residues. Germline-derived CDR1 and CDR2 are MNHNY and SVGAGI (reference sequence). The chain's CDR3 is CASSYRGGTYGYTF. CDR3 bases: TGTGCCAGCAGTTACCGAGGAGGGACCTATGGCTACACCTTC.

This clonotype was recorded a few times. This could be a read error, since a much larger clone is one nucleotide away. The CDR3 DNA follows: TGCAGTGCTAGGGTGGGCAGCCATGGCTACACCTTC. Translation: CSARVGSHGYTF. The gene calls are TRBV20-1 and TRBJ1-2; D uncertain. Germline V CDR1 and CDR2: DFQATT, SNEGSKA (reference sequence). The CDR3 is 12 residues long. V lost 3 bases, J lost 6 bases, and 11 bases lay in between.

This clonotype was recorded at least ten times. CDR3 amino acids: CSVGLDYEQYF. The CDR3, as DNA: TGCAGCGTCGGACTGGATTACGAGCAGTACTTC. This chain links TRBV29-1 with TRBJ2-7; weak D call: TRBD2 (5 bases). The germline gives CDR1 SQVTM, CDR2 ANQGSEA. Deletions cut 6 bases from V and 4 bases from J, with 10 bases between. The CDR3 covers 11 residues.

This clonotype was recorded at least ten times. V is TRBV15 and J is TRBJ2-6; 7 bases align to TRBD1. CDR1 is LNHNV and CDR2 is YYDKDF in the germline V gene (reference sequence). V shed 3 bases and J 0 bases; nucleotides not matched to a gene: 2. The CDR3 contains 16 residues. The CDR3 reads CATSSRQGSGANVLTF. Written as DNA, the CDR3 is TGTGCCACCAGCAGTAGACAGGGCTCTGGGGCCAACGTCCTGACTTTC. Full variable domain (remainder filled in from reference TRBV15 and TRBJ2-6): DAMVIQNPRYQVTQFGKPVTLSCSQTLNHNVMYWYQQKSSQAPKLLFHYYDKDFNNEADTPDNFQSRRPNTSFCFLDIRSPGLGDTAMYLCATSSRQGSGANVLTFGAGSRLTVL.

The chain is built from TRBV12-3 or TRBV12-4 and TRBJ2-1; D unresolved. This CDR3 has 11 residues. V lost 10 bases and J 7 bases, leaving 11 bases between the germline ends. The CDR3 is CAISDQNEQFF. The CDR3 DNA reads TGTGCCATTAGTGACCAGAATGAGCAGTTCTTC.

This clonotype showed up just a few times. The chain carries TRBV19 and TRBJ2-7; 9 bases are a match to TRBD1. Germline assignment: CDR1 LNHDA and CDR2 SQIVND (reference sequence). The CDR3 contains 14 residues. Germline trimming cut 7 bases from V and 0 bases from J; bases unmatched to any gene: 4. The CDR3 nucleotides read TGTGCCAGTACCGGGACAGGGCGCTCCTACGAGCAGTACTTC. Protein sequence: CASTGTGRSYEQYF.

This clonotype was observed at least ten times. The genes are TRBV12-3 or TRBV12-4 and TRBJ1-6; the D is unclear. The V and J ends lost 4 bases and 9 bases respectively, with 13 bases between them. This CDR3 spans 14 amino acids. The CDR3 DNA reads as TGTGCCAGCAGTTACCCAGGCGTTGGTTCACCCCTCCACTTT. It specifies CASSYPGVGSPLHF.

This clonotype came up a few times. J is TRBJ2-2 and V is TRBV6-4, with D possibly being TRBD1 (6 bases). CDR1 MRHNA and CDR2 SNTAGT come from the germline V gene. The CDR3 sequence is 14 residues long. Trimming removed 7 bases from V and 3 bases from J, with 12 bases in between. The CDR3 is CASKQGRYTGELFF. CDR3 DNA: TGTGCCAGCAAACAGGGAAGGTACACCGGGGAGCTGTTTTTT.

Details on this clonotype: A much bigger clone sits one base away, suggesting this may be a read error. Because the CDR3 is missing its conserved closing phenylalanine or tryptophan, this is likely a read error. The chain links TRBV7-4 to TRBJ1-2; 10 nucleotides match TRBD1. Germline CDR1 SGHVT, CDR2 SQSDAQ. J lost 4 bases, V lost 4 bases, and 6 bases had no gene match. The CDR3 runs 15 residues. CDR3 loop: CASSSDRGGCYGYTL. In DNA form, the CDR3 reads TGTGCCAGCAGCTCGGACAGGGGGGGATGCTATGGCTACACCTTA.

The rearrangement joins TRBV5-6 to TRBJ1-1; D is uncertain. CDR1 is SGHDT, CDR2 YYEEEE, per germline. Trimming removed 5 bases from V and 3 bases from J, with 8 bases in between. This CDR3 contains 12 residues. CDR3 DNA: TGTGCCAGCAGTCGGGATTACACTGAAGCTTTCTTT. Protein: CASSRDYTEAFF.

This clonotype was seen many times. The chain uses TRBV18 and TRBJ1-3, with D hard to call. The CDR3 extends over 13 amino acids. Germline-derived CDR1 and CDR2 are KGHSH and LQKENI. Deletions cut 1 base from V and 8 bases from J, with 9 bases between. The CDR3 region has the DNA TGTGCCAGCTCACCACAGTCCCGGGACACCATATATTTT. Protein: CASSPQSRDTIYF.

This clonotype has ten or more counts. J is TRBJ2-7 and V is TRBV29-1; tentative D call: TRBD1 (6 bases). In germline, CDR1 is SQVTM, CDR2 ANQGSEA. The CDR3 is 12 amino acids. The V and J ends lost 5 bases and 3 bases respectively, with 11 bases between them. In DNA, the CDR3 is TGCAGCGTTCATTTGGACAGCTACGAGCAGTACTTC. This codes for CSVHLDSYEQYF.

There are many counts of this clonotype. This chain joins TRBV4-3 and TRBJ1-1, with 7 bases fitting TRBD1. Germline CDR1 and CDR2: LGHNA and YSLEER. The CDR3 extends over 16 amino acids. The V and J ends lost 3 bases and 0 bases, in that order; junction bases with no gene match: 7. For the CDR3, the DNA is TGCGCCAGCAGCCATGTGACCGGGACAGTGAACACTGAAGCTTTCTTT. It codes for CASSHVTGTVNTEAFF.

This clonotype has ten or more counts. This chain uses TRBV27 with TRBJ1-5; D possibly corresponds to TRBD1 (5 bases). The V end lost 2 bases, the J end lost 5 bases, and 7 bases lay between the germline ends. The CDR3 has 13 amino acids. From germline, CDR1 is MNHEY and CDR2 SMNVEV (reference sequence). The CDR3 reads CASSLGGDQPQHF. CDR3 sequence (DNA): TGTGCCAGCAGTTTAGGGGGGGATCAGCCCCAGCATTTT.

This clonotype has a count of ten or more. This chain uses TRBV5-1 with TRBJ1-3, with a tentative D call TRBD1 (6 bases). V was clipped by 5 bases and J by 2 bases, with 11 bases between them. Germline V lookup: CDR1 SGHRS, CDR2 YFSETQ. The CDR3 loop spans 14 amino acids. CDR3 DNA sequence: TGCGCCAGCAGGACGGACAGACCTGGAAACACCATATATTTT. Amino acids: CASRTDRPGNTIYF.

This clonotype was picked up many times. V usage is TRBV7-9 and J usage is TRBJ2-1; TRBD2 agrees at 14 bases. Germline assignment: CDR1 SEHNR and CDR2 FQNEAQ (reference sequence). There are 17 residues in the CDR3. J was trimmed by 10 bases and V by 5 bases; bases with no gene match: 13. This CDR3 is CASSTNILTSGGAEQFF. The CDR3 coding sequence is TGTGCCAGCAGCACGAATATACTGACTAGCGGGGGGGCCGAGCAGTTCTTC.

This clonotype has ten or more counts. V usage is TRBV12-3 or TRBV12-4 and J usage is TRBJ1-1; D gene unclear. This CDR3 is built from 11 residues. Trimming removed 6 bases from V and 8 bases from J, with 10 bases in between. CDR3: CASSPGQEAFF. CDR3 nucleotides: TGTGCCAGCAGCCCCGGGCAGGAAGCTTTCTTT.

This clonotype appeared many times. V is TRBV14 and J is TRBJ2-1; 11 positions match TRBD2. The CDR3 loop spans 16 amino acids. Losses at the gene ends were 4 bases for V and 5 bases for J; bases not matched to a gene: 7. CDR1 and CDR2 from the germline V gene are SGHDN and FVKESK. The CDR3 region is CASSRMKTSGNNEQFF. The CDR3 region has the DNA TGTGCCAGCAGCCGAATGAAGACTAGCGGGAACAATGAGCAGTTCTTC.

The chain has TRBV5-6 and TRBJ1-1; TRBD1 is a possible D gene (5 bases). The CDR3 runs 15 residues. In germline, CDR1 is SGHDT, CDR2 YYEEEE. V lost 1 base to trimming and J lost 6 bases, with 16 bases between them. The CDR3 bases are TGTGCCAGCAGCTTGTTGATGACGAAAGGGGCTGAAGCTTTCTTT. Residues: CASSLLMTKGAEAFF.

The chain employs TRBV21-1 and TRBJ1-6; the table's TRBD1 call for D was not verified on the DNA. TRBV21-1 is deemed a pseudogene. The CDR3 runs to 17 residues. The CDR3 region is CASSKSGGRAFNSPLHF. In DNA form, the CDR3 reads TGTGCCAGCAGCAAAAGTGGGGGGCGGGCGTTTAATTCACCCCTCCACTTT.

The table lists this clonotype with many counts. The chain joins TRBV5-6 to TRBJ1-5; 8 bases map to TRBD1. The CDR3 contains 18 residues. V shed 2 bases and J 0 bases; nucleotides not matched to a gene: 10. The germline gives CDR1 SGHDT, CDR2 YYEEEE. The CDR3 sequence: CASSLFQGADYSNQPQHF. The CDR3 DNA reads TGTGCCAGCAGCTTATTTCAGGGGGCAGACTATAGCAATCAGCCCCAGCATTTT.

This clonotype has at least ten counts. The chain has TRBV4-3 and TRBJ2-7; 8 bases are a match to TRBD2. The trim removed 0 bases at V and 5 bases at J, leaving 9 bases unmatched. Germline-derived CDR1 and CDR2 are LGHNA and YSLEER. CDR3 length equals 16 residues. CDR3 in amino acids: CASSQDLGGGLNEQYF. CDR3 coding DNA: TGCGCCAGCAGCCAAGATCTCGGGGGGGGCCTTAACGAGCAGTACTTC.

This clonotype rates as medium-sized. V and J are TRBV20-1 and TRBJ2-7, with D possibly TRBD1 on 5 matching bases. This CDR3 contains 14 residues. Per the germline V gene, CDR1 is DFQATT and CDR2 is SNEGSKA (reference sequence). V lost 6 bases and J lost 6, with 21 bases in between. CDR3 region: CSASTGRSSLEQYF. The CDR3 region has the DNA TGCAGTGCATCTACAGGCCGCAGCTCTCTCGAGCAGTACTTC.

This clonotype was found many times. This chain links TRBV24-1 with TRBJ2-5; no clear D. From germline, CDR1 is KGHDR and CDR2 SFDVKD. With 2 bases removed from V and 3 bases from J, the gap between germline ends came to 3 bases. This CDR3 has 12 amino acids. The CDR3 region is CATSDYEETQYF. In DNA form, the CDR3 reads TGTGCCACCAGTGATTACGAAGAGACCCAGTACTTC.

This clonotype has a count of ten or more. This chain joins TRBV5-1 and TRBJ2-2; 11 nucleotides align to TRBD2. Germline CDR1 is SGHRS and CDR2 is YFSETQ. After removal of 4 bases from V and 0 bases from J, the junction contained 11 bases not matched to a gene. CDR3 size: 19 residues. The CDR3 region has the DNA TGCGCCAGCAGCCCGAGGCCTAGCGGGGGGTATACGAACACCGGGGAGCTGTTTTTT. Its translation: CASSPRPSGGYTNTGELFF.

This clonotype has a count of ten or more. The chain uses TRBV12-3 or TRBV12-4 and TRBJ1-2; no definite D call. This CDR3 spans 13 amino acids. Trimming left V 7 bases short and J 4 bases short, with 13 bases between. The chain's CDR3 is CASMAPSGYGYTF. The CDR3 bases are TGTGCCAGCATGGCCCCGTCGGGCTATGGCTACACCTTC.